This TCR beta chain appears in the sequencing data of a study of shared clonotypes between healthy human individuals. Notes on the study in general: An anticipated effect of sequencing depth on clonotype sharing among donors was recognized. With a handful of donors compared, roughly 5% of naive CD4 clonotypes were shared. Apart from blood, nothing was sampled; tissue repertoires likely differ.

Method: immunoSEQ multiplex PCR; TCRdb's copy keeps in-frame clones and lacks some. The sample lists roughly 680,000 clones, roughly 72% occurring once. This clone came up once. What it binds is unknown. Trimming took 4 bases from V and 5 from J; bases not matched to a gene: 7. CDR3 length equals 14 residues. Germline V CDR1 and CDR2: SNHLY, FYNNEI. The material sequenced was memory CD4+ T cells sorted from blood. Subset in this sample: CD45RA-negative fraction. The V call is TRBV2, the J call TRBJ1-2; 7 bases align to TRBD1. This TCR was sampled from a woman between 25 and 40 years old in good health. The CDR3 DNA is TGTGCCAGCAGTGGACAGGGCCAGTCTTATGGCTACACCTTC. It yields the protein CASSGQGQSYGYTF. The full variable domain, in which reference TRBV2 and TRBJ1-2 provide the parts outside the CDR3, is EPEVTQTPSHQVTQMGQEVILRCVPISNHLYFYWYRQILGQKVEFLVSFYNNEISEKSEIFDDQFSVERPDGSNFTLKIRSTKLEDSAMYFCASSGQGQSYGYTFGSGTRLTVV.